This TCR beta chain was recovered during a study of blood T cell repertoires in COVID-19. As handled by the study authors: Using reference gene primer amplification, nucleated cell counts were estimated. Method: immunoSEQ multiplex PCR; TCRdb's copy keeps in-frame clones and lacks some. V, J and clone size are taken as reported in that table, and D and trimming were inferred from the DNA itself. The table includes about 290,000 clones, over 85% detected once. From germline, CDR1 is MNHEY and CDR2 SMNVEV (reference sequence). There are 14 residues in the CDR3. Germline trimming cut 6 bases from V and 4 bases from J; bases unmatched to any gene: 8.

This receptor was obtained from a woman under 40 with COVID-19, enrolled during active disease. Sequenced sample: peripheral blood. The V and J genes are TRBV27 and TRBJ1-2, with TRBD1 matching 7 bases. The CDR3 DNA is TGTGCCAGCAGACAAACAGGGGTTGGCTATGGCTACACCTTC. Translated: CASRQTGVGYGYTF.